The 13 T cell receptor beta chains in this list originate from one sample, sequenced in a study of T cells in Graves' hyperthyroidism and ophthalmopathy. Amplification of TCR beta CDR3 regions was performed using RNA transcripts as template. A first-round RT-PCR of the TCR CDR3 used the HTBI primer set. TCRdb redid the calling of the multiplex PCR reads with MiXCR, one entry per CDR3 protein. The data show around 350,000 distinct CDR3 sequences, 15% to 18% seen once. The sequenced material came from blood. These receptors all stem from a woman aged 18-35 years with Graves' hyperthyroidism that later progressed to Graves' ophthalmopathy.

This clonotype was recorded at least ten times. The J gene is TRBJ2-7, the V gene TRBV5-1; 11 nucleotides align to TRBD2. Germline V gives CDR1 SGHRS, CDR2 YFSETQ. With 0 bases clipped from V and 2 bases from J, the junction kept 7 bases outside the gene matches. The CDR3 extends over 17 amino acids. CDR3 amino acids: CASSLAKGLAVPYEQYF. The CDR3 DNA reads TGCGCCAGCAGCTTGGCCAAGGGACTAGCGGTTCCCTACGAGCAGTACTTC.

This clonotype was picked up many times. The chain couples TRBV30 to TRBJ1-2; D gene uncertain. CDR1 is GTSNPN, CDR2 SVGIG, per germline (reference sequence). The CDR3 totals 12 residues. V gave up 2 bases and J gave up 3 bases, with 7 bases separating them. Here the CDR3 reads CAWSQSDYGYTF. The CDR3, as DNA: TGTGCCTGGAGTCAGAGTGACTATGGCTACACCTTC. The variable domain in full, with the rest retrieved from reference TRBV30 and TRBJ1-2, is SQTIHQWPATLVQPVGSPLSLECTVEGTSNPNLYWYRQAAGRGLQLLFYSVGIGQISSEVPQNLSASRPQDRQFILSSKKLLLSDSGFYLCAWSQSDYGYTFGSGTRLTVV.

This clonotype was observed many times. V usage is TRBV20-1 and J usage is TRBJ2-2, with 10 bases fitting TRBD1. V gave up 6 bases and J gave up 4 bases; unmatched junction bases: 5. The germline gives CDR1 DFQATT, CDR2 SNEGSKA (reference sequence). The CDR3 is 14 residues long. The CDR3 bases are TGCAGTGCCACGACAGGGGGCAGCACCGGGGAGCTGTTTTTT. Amino acids: CSATTGGSTGELFF.

In regard to this clonotype: Just one base apart from a much larger clone, this may be a read error. The chain uses TRBV5-5 and TRBJ1-4, with D hard to call. The germline V gene encodes CDR1 SGHKS and CDR2 YYEKEE (reference sequence). The CDR3 contains 14 residues. This chain's CDR3 is CASSRVGFNENLFF. The CDR3, as DNA: TGTGCCAGCAGCAGGGTAGGGTTTAATGAAAATCTGTTTTTT. The whole variable domain, filled in from reference TRBV5-5 and TRBJ1-4, reads DAGVTQSPTHLIKTRGQQVTLRCSPISGHKSVSWYQQVLGQGPQFIFQYYEKEERGRGNFPDRFSARQFPNYSSELNVNALLLGDSALYLCASSRVGFNENLFFGSGTQLSVL.

This clonotype has at least ten counts. This chain connects TRBV20-1 to TRBJ2-7; 12 nucleotides agree with TRBD2. Germline trimming cut 3 bases from V and 3 bases from J; bases unmatched to any gene: 12. This CDR3 contains 17 residues. Germline CDR1 is DFQATT and CDR2 is SNEGSKA (reference sequence). CDR3 sequence reads: CSARRTSGTSFRYEQYF. The CDR3 bases are TGCAGTGCTAGGAGGACTAGCGGGACCTCCTTTCGCTACGAGCAGTACTTC.

Many counts were recorded for this clonotype. The genes are TRBV6-2 or TRBV6-3 and TRBJ2-3; D is possibly TRBD1 or TRBD2 (5 bases each). The germline V gene has CDR1 MNHEY and CDR2 SVGEGT. The CDR3 sequence is 19 residues long. V was cut by 4 bases and J by 1 base, with 24 bases left in between. CDR3 coding DNA: TGTGCCAGCAGTTCACTATTCCGGGACCTTCTCTCCGGCACAGATACGCAGTATTTT. This codes for CASSSLFRDLLSGTDTQYF.

In its sample, this clonotype was seen once. Mismatch with germline at one junction end may stem from a read error. The chain employs TRBV20-1 and TRBJ2-1; TRBD2 aligns across 9 bases. The CDR3 loop spans 15 amino acids. CDR1 and CDR2 (germline): DFQATT, SNEGSKA (reference sequence). The CDR3 sequence is CSPRPGAGGRGEQFF. The CDR3 DNA is TGCAGTCCTAGACCGGGAGCGGGAGGTCGAGGTGAGCAGTTCTTC.

The V and J genes are TRBV28 and TRBJ1-5; no reliable D call. The CDR3 totals 12 residues. Trimming left V 6 bases short and J 6 bases short, with 9 bases between. CDR1 is MDHEN and CDR2 is SYDVKM in the germline V gene. Here the CDR3 DNA reads TGTGCCAGCAGGGTCAGCGGTCAGCCCCAGCATTTT. It encodes CASRVSGQPQHF.

The table lists this clonotype with many counts. This rearrangement joins TRBV6-1 to TRBJ2-7; 8 bases are a match to TRBD2. CDR3 length equals 15 residues. The trim removed 6 bases at V and 0 bases at J, leaving 7 bases unmatched. Germline CDR1 is MNHNS and CDR2 is SASEGT. CDR3 coding DNA: TGTGCCAGCAGCTCACTAGCGGCACCCTCCTACGAGCAGTACTTC. This sequence encodes CASSSLAAPSYEQYF.

The table lists this clonotype with many counts. J is TRBJ2-1 and V is TRBV10-3, with TRBD1 identical over 10 bases. V lost 0 bases and J lost 10; bases outside the gene matches: 0. CDR3 length: 13 amino acids. Germline CDR1 ENHRY, CDR2 SYGVKD. The CDR3 region is CAISESTGGEQFF. In nucleotides, the CDR3 is TGTGCCATCAGTGAGTCGACAGGGGGCGAGCAGTTCTTC.

This clonotype was found many times. This chain uses TRBV7-2 with TRBJ2-2; 8 bases fit TRBD2. Trimming at V came to 0 bases and at J to 2 bases, leaving 2 bases not matched to a gene. Germline V gene sequence: CDR1 SGHTA, CDR2 FQGNSA. CDR3 size: 16 residues. This CDR3 is CASSLASGSNTGELFF. The CDR3 nucleotides are TGTGCCAGCAGCTTAGCCAGCGGGAGTAACACCGGGGAGCTGTTTTTT.

This chain uses TRBV12-3 or TRBV12-4 with TRBJ2-1; 8 bases line up with TRBD2. J lost 3 bases, V lost 5 bases, and 6 bases had no gene match. CDR3 length: 15 amino acids. CDR3 in amino acids: CASSRSGTRYNEQFF. The CDR3 DNA sequence: TGTGCCAGCAGTCGTAGCGGGACTCGCTACAATGAGCAGTTCTTC.

This clonotype appeared a few times. This chain joins TRBV28 and TRBJ2-2; D is perhaps TRBD2 (5 bases). The V gene lost 2 bases and the J gene lost 2 bases, with 12 bases spanning the gap. Germline CDR1 and CDR2: MDHEN and SYDVKM. CDR3 length: 16 residues. The CDR3 loop is CASSLLESGNTGELFF. In nucleotides, the CDR3 is TGTGCCAGCAGTTTACTAGAAAGCGGTAACACCGGGGAGCTGTTTTTT. The full variable domain, its missing parts supplied by reference TRBV28 and TRBJ2-2, is DVKVTQSSRYLVKRTGEKVFLECVQDMDHENMFWYRQDPGLGLRLIYFSYDVKMKEKGDIPEGYSVSREKKERFSLILESASTNQTSMYLCASSLLESGNTGELFFGEGSRLTVL.